These 32 T cell receptor beta chains originate from one sample sequenced in a study of regulatory T cells in long-lasting Graves disease. The time point here: newly diagnosed GD, antithyroid drugs for less than 3 months. The TCR library was prepared using RNA isolated from PBMCs. Arm-PCR with iRepertoire HTBI primers amplified the CDR3 regions for these TCR beta libraries. TCRdb reprocessed the multiplex PCR reads with MiXCR, giving one entry per CDR3 protein. The table includes 410,000 or so distinct CDR3 sequences, approximately 15% detected once. This sample also belongs to another study, concerning T cells in Graves' hyperthyroidism and ophthalmopathy.

The sample consisted of peripheral blood mononuclear cells (PBMCs), taken at new diagnosis, from a patient treated with antithyroid drugs. Receptors originate from a woman between 25 and 40 years old with Graves disease.

The sample holds many counts of this clonotype. V gene TRBV12-3 or TRBV12-4 combines with J gene TRBJ2-4; 7 positions match TRBD1. The length of the CDR3 is 20 residues. V lost 2 bases to trimming and J lost 3 bases; unmatched junction nucleotides: 19. CDR3 protein: CASSLSSGDRGFKGKNIQYF. CDR3 sequence (DNA): TGTGCCAGCAGTTTAAGTTCAGGGGACAGAGGGTTCAAAGGCAAAAACATTCAGTACTTC.

Many counts were recorded for this clonotype. The V and J genes are TRBV27 and TRBJ2-1, with no clear D. Deletions cut 2 bases from V and 4 bases from J, with 9 bases between. This CDR3 contains 14 residues. CDR1 is MNHEY, CDR2 SMNVEV, per germline (reference sequence). The CDR3 bases are TGTGCCAGCAGTTTAAATCCCCCGTACAATGAGCAGTTCTTC. Its protein is CASSLNPPYNEQFF.

The chain links TRBV20-1 to TRBJ2-1, with TRBD2 matching over 10 bases. J was trimmed by 5 bases and V by 6 bases; bases with no gene match: 7. The CDR3 is 14 residues long. CDR1 and CDR2 (germline): DFQATT, SNEGSKA (reference sequence). The CDR3 nucleotides read TGCAGTGCCCAGACTAGCGGGCCCCACAATGAGCAGTTCTTC. Its protein is CSAQTSGPHNEQFF.

This clonotype was seen only a few times. Since a much larger clone is just one base distant, this may be a read error. The CDR3 loop reads CASSSDASNTGELFF. CDR3 DNA sequence: TGCGCCAGCAGCTCGGACGCCTCGAACACCGGGGAGCTGTTTTTT. The chain carries TRBV5-1 and TRBJ2-2; D is unresolved. CDR1 is SGHRS and CDR2 is YFSETQ in the germline V gene. Deletions cut 3 bases from V and 0 bases from J, with 9 bases between. The CDR3 runs to 15 residues. The full variable domain, its missing parts supplied by reference TRBV5-1 and TRBJ2-2, is KAGVTQTPRYLIKTRGQQVTLSCSPISGHRSVSWYQQTPGQGLQFLFEYFSETQRNKGNFPGRFSGRQFSNSRSEMNVSTLELGDSALYLCASSSDASNTGELFFGEGSRLTVL.

This clonotype was counted a few times. V gene TRBV13 combines with J gene TRBJ2-1; TRBD2 matches 10 bases. Trimming removed 5 bases from V and 3 bases from J; junction bases left unmatched: 7. Germline lookup yields CDR1 PRHDT and CDR2 FYEKMQ (reference sequence). This CDR3 has 16 amino acids. This chain's CDR3 is CASSVPIAGGYNEQFF. The CDR3 bases are TGTGCCAGCAGCGTTCCTATAGCGGGAGGCTACAATGAGCAGTTCTTC.

The chain is built from TRBV29-1 and TRBJ2-5; D remains unclear. This CDR3 comprises 14 residues. In germline, CDR1 is SQVTM, CDR2 ANQGSEA. V dropped 0 bases and J dropped 5 bases, with 13 bases sitting between them. The CDR3 DNA reads as TGCAGCGTTGAAGAGTACGGTGGTGGGGAGACCCAGTACTTC. Its translation is CSVEEYGGGETQYF.

A note on this clonotype: One end of the junction fails to match germline, which may point to a read error. In nucleotides, the CDR3 is TGTGCTAGTGGTTTGAACGGGAGGGATACCGGGGAGCTGCTTTTT. Residues: CASGLNGRDTGELLF. The chain couples TRBV12-5 to TRBJ2-2; 8 bases align to TRBD2. Germline V gene sequence: CDR1 LGHNT, CDR2 FRNRAP. CDR3 size: 15 residues.

This clonotype was picked up many times. This chain links TRBV28 with TRBJ2-1; TRBD1 agrees at 10 bases. CDR1 is MDHEN, CDR2 SYDVKM, per germline. The CDR3 contains 16 residues. After removal of 6 bases from V and 2 bases from J, the junction contained 7 bases not matched to a gene. The CDR3 DNA sequence: TGTGCCAGCAGCCCCTGGGGACAGGGGACCTACAATGAGCAGTTCTTC. Amino acid sequence: CASSPWGQGTYNEQFF.

Many counts were recorded for this clonotype. The V gene is TRBV7-9, the J gene TRBJ2-2; D might be TRBD2 (6 bases). The germline V gene has CDR1 SEHNR and CDR2 FQNEAQ (reference sequence). Trimming cost V 4 bases and J 6 bases, with 21 bases left between them. The CDR3 has 17 amino acids. The chain's CDR3 is CASSSPDLAKYSGELFF. The CDR3 DNA reads as TGTGCCAGCAGCTCCCCCGACCTAGCGAAGTACTCCGGGGAGCTGTTTTTT.

The chain recombines TRBV6-2 or TRBV6-3 with TRBJ1-5, with D perhaps matching TRBD1 (6 bases). CDR1 and CDR2 from the germline V gene are MNHEY and SVGEGT. The CDR3 covers 15 residues. Trimming took off 2 bases at V and 6 bases at J, with 14 bases between the two ends. The DNA of the CDR3 is TGTGCCAGCAGTTACGAGTTGAGGGGGGCTCAGCCCCAGCATTTT. Amino acid sequence: CASSYELRGAQPQHF.

The chain couples TRBV7-8 to TRBJ2-3; 13 bases are shared with TRBD2. The CDR3 has 17 amino acids. The germline V gene has CDR1 SGHVS and CDR2 FQNEAQ. V was pared by 4 bases and J by 5 bases, with 9 bases of the junction left unmatched. CDR3 in amino acids: CASSSSGLAGAGDTQYF. In nucleotides, the CDR3 is TGTGCCAGCAGCTCCTCCGGACTAGCGGGAGCGGGAGATACGCAGTATTTT.

This clonotype was counted many times. The chain couples TRBV27 to TRBJ2-5; 7 bases agree with TRBD2. The CDR3 covers 18 residues. V dropped 4 bases and J dropped 5; count of bases not matched to a gene: 19. Germline V gene data show CDR1 as MNHEY and CDR2 as SMNVEV (reference sequence). CDR3 region: CASSSNPPSGPYRETQYF. In DNA form, the CDR3 reads TGTGCCAGCAGTTCCAATCCCCCTAGCGGCCCTTACAGGGAGACCCAGTACTTC.

This clonotype was recorded many times. This sequence joins TRBV20-1 and TRBJ1-2, with 10 bases that match TRBD1. Germline V lookup: CDR1 DFQATT, CDR2 SNEGSKA (reference sequence). CDR3 length: 13 residues. The V gene end was trimmed by 5 bases and the J gene end by 6 bases; junction bases not matched to a gene: 6. CDR3 loop: CSAWTGGGDGYTF. DNA for the CDR3: TGCAGTGCTTGGACAGGGGGAGGCGATGGCTACACCTTC.

This clonotype was detected ten times or more. This chain uses TRBV18 with TRBJ2-1; D may match TRBD1 or TRBD2 (5 bases each). The CDR3 extends over 16 amino acids. Trimming shortened V by 2 bases and J by 0 bases, and 11 bases separated the two germline ends. CDR1 is KGHSH, CDR2 LQKENI, per germline. CDR3 coding DNA: TGTGCCAGCTCACCAATAGGTGGGACCTCCTACAATGAGCAGTTCTTC. Its protein is CASSPIGGTSYNEQFF.

In its sample, this clonotype was seen many times. The rearrangement joins TRBV29-1 to TRBJ1-2; unclear D gene. This CDR3 region has 12 residues. Germline loops: CDR1 SQVTM, CDR2 ANQGSEA. V dropped 1 base and J dropped 8 bases, with 11 bases sitting between them. CDR3 DNA: TGCAGCGTTGAAGGGGAGGGTAGCGGCTACACCTTC. Residues: CSVEGEGSGYTF.

This clonotype was seen only a few times. The CDR3: CASSLSGSAHGYGYTF. The DNA of the CDR3 is TGTGCCAGCAGTTTAAGTGGGAGCGCGCACGGCTATGGCTACACCTTC. The chain carries TRBV12-3 or TRBV12-4 and TRBJ1-2, with no clear D. The CDR3 is made up of 16 amino acids. V was cut by 2 bases and J by 4 bases, with 17 bases left in between.

This clonotype was seen a handful of times. The CDR3 DNA is TGTGCCAGCAGCGTAGAAGTAGGGAGTAGCTACGAGCAGTACTTC. Its translation is CASSVEVGSSYEQYF. The gene calls are TRBV9 and TRBJ2-7, with TRBD2 as a possible D gene (5 bases). The germline V gene encodes CDR1 SGDLS and CDR2 YYNGEE. Trimming stripped 0 bases from V and 3 bases from J, with 13 bases between. The CDR3 is 15 amino acids.

The chain uses TRBV7-9 and TRBJ1-1, with 8 bases matching TRBD1. The CDR3 contains 15 residues. The ends lost 3 bases at V and 3 bases at J; junction bases unmatched: 6. Germline V lookup: CDR1 SEHNR, CDR2 FQNEAQ (reference sequence). In nucleotides, the CDR3 is TGTGCCAGCAGCTTCCCAGACAGGGGAGACACTGAAGCTTTCTTT. Its translation is CASSFPDRGDTEAFF.

This clonotype occurred a few times. V and J are TRBV9 and TRBJ1-1, with 8 bases matching TRBD1. CDR3 length: 15 residues. The germline V gene has CDR1 SGDLS and CDR2 YYNGEE. V trimming: 0 bases; J trimming: 1 base; junction bases outside the gene matches: 2. Here the CDR3 DNA reads TGTGCCAGCAGCGTAGGACAGGGGACGAACACTGAAGCTTTCTTT. It translates to CASSVGQGTNTEAFF.

This clonotype occurred many times. This chain connects TRBV7-9 to TRBJ2-3, with TRBD2 identical over 12 bases. This CDR3 has 17 residues. J gave up 2 bases and V 5 bases, and 8 bases lay outside the gene matches. CDR1 SEHNR and CDR2 FQNEAQ come from the germline V gene (reference sequence). CDR3 in amino acids: CASSPLGLAGFTDTQYF. CDR3 bases: TGTGCCAGCAGCCCCCTGGGACTAGCGGGCTTCACAGATACGCAGTATTTT.

This clonotype was seen at least ten times. The V call is TRBV30, the J call TRBJ2-2, with a tentative D call TRBD1 (5 bases). With 3 bases removed from V and 7 bases from J, the gap between germline ends came to 12 bases. The CDR3 is made up of 13 amino acids. Germline values: CDR1 GTSNPN, CDR2 SVGIG (reference sequence). DNA of the CDR3: TGTGCCTGGAGGCAGGGTTCAGTCGGGGAGCTGTTTTTT. Amino acids: CAWRQGSVGELFF.

This clonotype came up many times. This chain links TRBV12-3 or TRBV12-4 with TRBJ2-5; D call uncertain. The CDR3 totals 12 residues. The V end was cut by 8 bases, the J end by 4 bases, with 11 bases between. The CDR3 here is CASAVSGETQYF. The CDR3 coding sequence is TGTGCCAGCGCCGTATCGGGAGAGACCCAGTACTTC.

There are a few counts of this clonotype. An end of the junction does not agree with germline; a read error may underlie this. The gene calls are TRBV6-5 and TRBJ2-2; tentative D call: TRBD2 (5 bases). The CDR3 is 16 amino acids. Germline V CDR1 and CDR2: MNHEY, SVGAGI. The chain's CDR3 is CASSYSTPQSAGKLFF. The CDR3 DNA reads TGTGCCAGCAGTTACTCTACACCCCAGAGCGCCGGGAAGCTGTTTTTT.

This clonotype was counted many times. The V gene is TRBV3-1, the J gene TRBJ2-7; D uncertain. The CDR3 is 16 amino acids. Germline CDR1 and CDR2: LGHDT and YNNKEL (reference sequence). The V and J ends lost 0 bases and 0 bases respectively, with 12 bases between them. Here the CDR3 reads CASSQDPTWSSYEQYF. The CDR3, as DNA: TGTGCCAGCAGCCAAGATCCGACGTGGAGCTCCTACGAGCAGTACTTC.

This clonotype was seen ten or more times. This sequence joins TRBV12-3 or TRBV12-4 and TRBJ2-1, with 7 bases matching TRBD2. V gave up 7 bases and J gave up 6 bases; unmatched junction bases: 18. CDR3 length equals 17 residues. CDR3 amino acids: CASKSPRARESPNEQFF. As DNA, the CDR3 is TGTGCCAGCAAATCCCCTAGAGCGCGGGAGTCCCCCAATGAGCAGTTCTTC.

This clonotype was detected ten times or more. The chain joins TRBV20-1 to TRBJ1-2; 8 bases align to TRBD1. CDR1 and CDR2 (germline): DFQATT, SNEGSKA (reference sequence). The junction had 13 bases not matched to a gene; V was cut back by 3 bases and J by 4 bases. The CDR3 loop spans 16 amino acids. The CDR3 spells CSARALKQGGGYGYTF. The CDR3 region has the DNA TGCAGTGCTAGGGCCCTTAAACAGGGGGGCGGCTATGGCTACACCTTC.

In its sample, this clonotype was seen many times. The chain joins TRBV11-2 to TRBJ2-7; D is perhaps TRBD2 (6 bases). The CDR3 extends over 15 amino acids. Germline lookup yields CDR1 SGHAT and CDR2 FQNNGV. V was pared by 1 base and J by 0 bases, with 10 bases between. The CDR3 DNA is TGTGCCAGCAGCTTAGTTGCGGGAAGCTCCTACGAGCAGTACTTC. Translation: CASSLVAGSSYEQYF.

This clonotype occurred many times. This sequence joins TRBV30 and TRBJ1-1; D uncertain. Germline V CDR1 and CDR2: GTSNPN, SVGIG (reference sequence). V lost 2 bases and J lost 4, with 5 bases in between. This CDR3 region has 11 residues. The CDR3, as DNA: TGTGCCTGGAGTAAATCCACTGAAGCTTTCTTT. It is translated as CAWSKSTEAFF. Together with reference TRBV30 and TRBJ1-1, the CDR3 gives the full variable domain: SQTIHQWPATLVQPVGSPLSLECTVEGTSNPNLYWYRQAAGRGLQLLFYSVGIGQISSEVPQNLSASRPQDRQFILSSKKLLLSDSGFYLCAWSKSTEAFFGQGTRLTVV.

This clonotype was found once. This chain uses TRBV18 with TRBJ1-1; 7 nucleotides match TRBD1. The germline CDR1 and CDR2 sequences are KGHSH and LQKENI. There are 13 residues in the CDR3. The V and J ends lost 4 bases and 4 bases, in that order; junction bases with no gene match: 3. For the CDR3, the DNA is TGTGCCAGCTCACAACACAGGGGCACTGAAGCTTTCTTT. It codes for CASSQHRGTEAFF.

At least ten counts were recorded for this clonotype. The V and J genes are TRBV19 and TRBJ2-3, with TRBD2 matching 7 bases. Looked up from germline, CDR1 is LNHDA and CDR2 is SQIVND (reference sequence). V was clipped by 9 bases and J by 1 base; unmatched bases: 10. The CDR3 totals 15 residues. The CDR3 reads CASSLAGGGTDTQYF. The CDR3, as DNA: TGTGCCAGCAGCTTAGCGGGTGGGGGCACAGATACGCAGTATTTT.

This clonotype was seen more than once but under ten times. The rearrangement joins TRBV24-1 to TRBJ2-1; 9 bases are a match to TRBD1. Germline trimming cut 5 bases from V and 6 bases from J; bases unmatched to any gene: 13. The CDR3 totals 17 residues. Germline V CDR1 and CDR2: KGHDR, SFDVKD. CDR3 nucleotides: TGTGCCACCAGTGTTGCCGGGACAGGGCGTAGTATCAATGAGCAGTTCTTC. Its translation: CATSVAGTGRSINEQFF.

The chain employs TRBV5-1 and TRBJ2-4, with D perhaps assigned TRBD1 or TRBD2 (5 bases each). The CDR3 contains 14 residues. The V end was cut by 7 bases, the J end by 2 bases, with 13 bases between. Germline V CDR1 and CDR2: SGHRS, YFSETQ. Here the CDR3 reads CASASGTSKNIQYF. CDR3 DNA: TGCGCCAGCGCATCCGGGACCTCCAAAAACATTCAGTACTTC. Complete variable domain (other parts from reference TRBV5-1 and TRBJ2-4): KAGVTQTPRYLIKTRGQQVTLSCSPISGHRSVSWYQQTPGQGLQFLFEYFSETQRNKGNFPGRFSGRQFSNSRSEMNVSTLELGDSALYLCASASGTSKNIQYFGAGTRLSVL.